The rows below give T cell receptor beta chains drawn from one sample of a study of T-cell reconstitution after alpha-beta-depleted transplantation in children. TCRdb re-derived calls from the PCR reads in MiXCR, one entry per CDR3 protein. This repertoire shows some 120,000 distinct CDR3 sequences, 23% found once; its top ten account for roughly a tenth. This sample comprised PBMCs, mostly from graft donor cells, obtained 180 days after TCRalphabeta/CD19-depleted stem cell transplant. The receptors here all came from a male patient between 2 and 10 years old who had a stem cell transplant for chronic granulomatous disease, so the T cells may come from the graft donor. The CDR3 runs from the conserved cysteine through the conserved F or W. The order of the fields is J gene, V gene, CDR3 protein.

j_call: TRBJ2-2
v_call: TRBV7-9
cdr3_aa: CASSQAIGARSGELFF

j_call: TRBJ2-1
v_call: TRBV20-1
cdr3_aa: CSASLVGRYNEQFF

j_call: TRBJ1-5
v_call: TRBV12-3/TRBV12-4
cdr3_aa: CASSFGVRTSRPQHF

j_call: TRBJ2-5
v_call: TRBV6-2/TRBV6-3
cdr3_aa: CASSYLYGTRRQETQYF

j_call: TRBJ2-7
v_call: TRBV5-5
cdr3_aa: CASSFLRATYEQYF

j_call: TRBJ2-1
v_call: TRBV7-9
cdr3_aa: CASSLGGLSYNEQFF

j_call: TRBJ2-1
v_call: TRBV7-2
cdr3_aa: CASSPGLAGEQFF

j_call: TRBJ2-3
v_call: TRBV12-3/TRBV12-4
cdr3_aa: CASSLLAGGPADTQYF

j_call: TRBJ2-4
v_call: TRBV29-1
cdr3_aa: CSVQGGTKNIQYF

j_call: TRBJ2-1
v_call: TRBV18
cdr3_aa: CASSPQGVVNEQFF

j_call: TRBJ2-5
v_call: TRBV5-4
cdr3_aa: CASSSGLAPETQYF

j_call: TRBJ2-2
v_call: TRBV12-3/TRBV12-4
cdr3_aa: CASKGLGLTGELFF

j_call: TRBJ2-5
v_call: TRBV6-5
cdr3_aa: CASSYLMLETQYF

j_call: TRBJ2-7
v_call: TRBV20-1
cdr3_aa: CSARDPKGGRYEQYF

j_call: TRBJ2-4
v_call: TRBV20-1
cdr3_aa: CSARDGTLAKNIQYF

j_call: TRBJ1-1
v_call: TRBV5-5
cdr3_aa: CASSLVAYTEAFF

j_call: TRBJ2-1
v_call: TRBV5-1
cdr3_aa: CASSLVGDGYNEQFF

j_call: TRBJ2-3
v_call: TRBV7-2
cdr3_aa: CASSPGLVVDTQYF

j_call: TRBJ1-1
v_call: TRBV6-1
cdr3_aa: CASSLTRQTNTEAFF

j_call: TRBJ2-3
v_call: TRBV12-3/TRBV12-4
cdr3_aa: CASSLDGFTDTQYF

j_call: TRBJ2-6
v_call: TRBV27
cdr3_aa: CASSTRDPGANVLTF

j_call: TRBJ2-7
v_call: TRBV29-1
cdr3_aa: CSVEGGGEWGYEQYF

j_call: TRBJ2-3
v_call: TRBV20-1
cdr3_aa: CSANRVTGTEGTDTQYF

j_call: TRBJ2-5
v_call: TRBV10-2
cdr3_aa: CASGQGRETQYF